This passage covers 5 T cell receptor beta chains from one sample sequenced in a study of cytomegalovirus exposure and HLA in healthy donors. This PCR relied on a set of 60 Vbeta primers and 13 Jbeta primers. Sequencing was performed with immunoSEQ multiplex PCR; in TCRdb, only in-frame clones are kept and a portion is missing. The table lists about 130,000 clones, 75% to 90% of them singletons. What was sequenced was PBMCs. The receptors originated from a woman younger than 45 in good health and CMV-seropositive.

J is TRBJ1-5 and V is TRBV28; D remains unclear. This CDR3 spans 14 amino acids. Looked up from germline, CDR1 is MDHEN and CDR2 is SYDVKM. V was shortened by 2 bases and J by 3 bases, with 8 bases between the two germline ends. CDR3 protein: CASSLDMINQPQHF. Here the CDR3 DNA reads TGTGCCAGCAGTTTAGACATGATCAATCAGCCCCAGCATTTT.

The chain has TRBV28 and TRBJ1-2, with D unresolved. The CDR3 contains 11 residues. V lost 6 bases and J 2 bases, leaving 4 bases between the germline ends. CDR1 is MDHEN, CDR2 SYDVKM, per germline. CDR3 coding DNA: TGTGCCAGCAGACTAAACTATGGCTACACCTTC. This sequence encodes CASRLNYGYTF.

J is TRBJ2-1 and V is TRBV15; 12 bases are a match to TRBD2. V shed 5 bases and J 5 bases; nucleotides not matched to a gene: 10. The germline CDR1 and CDR2 sequences are LNHNV and YYDKDF (reference sequence). CDR3 length: 17 residues. The CDR3 spells CATSPRAGTSGHNEQFF. In DNA form, the CDR3 reads TGTGCCACCAGCCCACGGGCGGGGACTAGCGGGCACAATGAGCAGTTCTTC.

This chain uses TRBV7-9 with TRBJ1-5; no firm D call. The CDR3 runs 15 residues. Germline CDR1 reads SEHNR; CDR2 reads FQNEAQ (reference sequence). With 3 bases removed from V and 0 bases from J, the gap between germline ends came to 9 bases. This chain's CDR3 is CASSLDSYSNQPQHF. CDR3 nucleotide sequence: TGTGCCAGCAGCTTGGACTCCTATAGCAATCAGCCCCAGCATTTT.

The V call is TRBV28, the J call TRBJ2-3; 8 nucleotides match TRBD2. The ends lost 10 bases at V and 0 bases at J; junction bases unmatched: 6. Germline assignment: CDR1 MDHEN and CDR2 SYDVKM. The CDR3 spans 14 residues. The DNA of the CDR3 is TGTGCCACTCGCGGGAGGTTTAGCACAGATACGCAGTATTTT. This sequence encodes CATRGRFSTDTQYF.